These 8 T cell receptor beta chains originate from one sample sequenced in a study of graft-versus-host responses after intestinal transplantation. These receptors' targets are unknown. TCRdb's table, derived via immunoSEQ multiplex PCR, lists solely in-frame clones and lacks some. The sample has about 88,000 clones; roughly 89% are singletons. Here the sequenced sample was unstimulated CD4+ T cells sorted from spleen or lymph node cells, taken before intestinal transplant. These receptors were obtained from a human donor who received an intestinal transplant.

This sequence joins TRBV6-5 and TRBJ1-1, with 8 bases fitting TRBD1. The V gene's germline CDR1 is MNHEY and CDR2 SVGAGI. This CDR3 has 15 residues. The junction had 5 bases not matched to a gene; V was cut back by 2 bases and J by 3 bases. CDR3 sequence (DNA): TGTGCCAGCAGTTACGGGGACAGGAGATACACTGAAGCTTTCTTT. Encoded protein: CASSYGDRRYTEAFF.

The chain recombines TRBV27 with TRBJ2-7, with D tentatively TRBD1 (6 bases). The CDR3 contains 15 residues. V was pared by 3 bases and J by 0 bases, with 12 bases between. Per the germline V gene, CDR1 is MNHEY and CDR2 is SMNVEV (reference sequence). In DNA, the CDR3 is TGTGCCAGCAGTTTTCCAGGGGCCCCCTCCTACGAGCAGTACTTC. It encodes CASSFPGAPSYEQYF.

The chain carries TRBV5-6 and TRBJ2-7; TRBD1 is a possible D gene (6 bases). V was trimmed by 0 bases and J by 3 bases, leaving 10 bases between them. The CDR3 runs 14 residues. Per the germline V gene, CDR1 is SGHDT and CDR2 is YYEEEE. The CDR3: CASSLGYRDYEQYF. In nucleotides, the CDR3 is TGTGCCAGCAGCTTGGGGTACAGGGACTACGAGCAGTACTTC.

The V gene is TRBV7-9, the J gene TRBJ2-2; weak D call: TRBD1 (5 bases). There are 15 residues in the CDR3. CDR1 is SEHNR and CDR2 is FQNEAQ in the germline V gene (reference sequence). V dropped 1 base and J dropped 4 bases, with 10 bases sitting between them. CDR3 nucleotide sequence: TGTGCCAGCAGCTTAGTCCAGGGTCGCACCGGGGAGCTGTTTTTT. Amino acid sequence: CASSLVQGRTGELFF.

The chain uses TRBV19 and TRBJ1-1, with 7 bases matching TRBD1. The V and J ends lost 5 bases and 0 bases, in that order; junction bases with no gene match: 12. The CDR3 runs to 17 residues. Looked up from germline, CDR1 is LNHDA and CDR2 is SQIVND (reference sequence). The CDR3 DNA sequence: TGTGCCAGTAGTCGGGGGGGGTGGGACAGCATGAACACTGAAGCTTTCTTT. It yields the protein CASSRGGWDSMNTEAFF.

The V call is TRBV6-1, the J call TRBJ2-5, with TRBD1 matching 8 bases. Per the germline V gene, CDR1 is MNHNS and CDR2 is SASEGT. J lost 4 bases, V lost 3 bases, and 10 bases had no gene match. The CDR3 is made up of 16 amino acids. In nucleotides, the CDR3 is TGTGCCAGCAGTGAGTCGGACAGGGCGGATTTAGAGACCCAGTACTTC. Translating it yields CASSESDRADLETQYF.

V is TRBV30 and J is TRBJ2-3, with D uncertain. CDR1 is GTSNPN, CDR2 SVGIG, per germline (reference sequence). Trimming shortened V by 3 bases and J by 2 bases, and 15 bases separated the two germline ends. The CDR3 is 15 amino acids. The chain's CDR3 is CAWRRKSPYTDTQYF. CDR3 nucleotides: TGTGCCTGGAGGCGAAAAAGCCCATACACAGATACGCAGTATTTT.

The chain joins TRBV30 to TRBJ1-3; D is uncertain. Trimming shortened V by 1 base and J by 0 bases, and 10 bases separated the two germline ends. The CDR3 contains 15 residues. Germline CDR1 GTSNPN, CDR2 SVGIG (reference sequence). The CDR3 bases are TGTGCCTGGAGTGGCGTCGAATACTCTGGAAACACCATATATTTT. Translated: CAWSGVEYSGNTIYF.